The clone carrying this TCR beta chain was seen once. Profiled with immunoSEQ multiplex PCR; TCRdb holds only in-frame clones, not every one. The sample holds about 120,000 clones, over 85% seen once. The record originates from a study of control samples from healthy donors and cancer patients. Germline V lookup: CDR1 GTSNPN, CDR2 SVGIG (reference sequence). The CDR3 extends over 17 amino acids. J gave up 1 base and V 2 bases, and 12 bases lay outside the gene matches. The chain carries TRBV30 and TRBJ1-1, with TRBD1 matching over 8 bases. The specimen sequenced was blood. The receptor was derived from a man aged 30-40 years in good health. CDR3 region: CAWSPRLTGQGNTEAFF. In nucleotides, the CDR3 is TGTGCCTGGAGTCCCCGATTGACAGGACAGGGGAACACTGAAGCTTTCTTT.